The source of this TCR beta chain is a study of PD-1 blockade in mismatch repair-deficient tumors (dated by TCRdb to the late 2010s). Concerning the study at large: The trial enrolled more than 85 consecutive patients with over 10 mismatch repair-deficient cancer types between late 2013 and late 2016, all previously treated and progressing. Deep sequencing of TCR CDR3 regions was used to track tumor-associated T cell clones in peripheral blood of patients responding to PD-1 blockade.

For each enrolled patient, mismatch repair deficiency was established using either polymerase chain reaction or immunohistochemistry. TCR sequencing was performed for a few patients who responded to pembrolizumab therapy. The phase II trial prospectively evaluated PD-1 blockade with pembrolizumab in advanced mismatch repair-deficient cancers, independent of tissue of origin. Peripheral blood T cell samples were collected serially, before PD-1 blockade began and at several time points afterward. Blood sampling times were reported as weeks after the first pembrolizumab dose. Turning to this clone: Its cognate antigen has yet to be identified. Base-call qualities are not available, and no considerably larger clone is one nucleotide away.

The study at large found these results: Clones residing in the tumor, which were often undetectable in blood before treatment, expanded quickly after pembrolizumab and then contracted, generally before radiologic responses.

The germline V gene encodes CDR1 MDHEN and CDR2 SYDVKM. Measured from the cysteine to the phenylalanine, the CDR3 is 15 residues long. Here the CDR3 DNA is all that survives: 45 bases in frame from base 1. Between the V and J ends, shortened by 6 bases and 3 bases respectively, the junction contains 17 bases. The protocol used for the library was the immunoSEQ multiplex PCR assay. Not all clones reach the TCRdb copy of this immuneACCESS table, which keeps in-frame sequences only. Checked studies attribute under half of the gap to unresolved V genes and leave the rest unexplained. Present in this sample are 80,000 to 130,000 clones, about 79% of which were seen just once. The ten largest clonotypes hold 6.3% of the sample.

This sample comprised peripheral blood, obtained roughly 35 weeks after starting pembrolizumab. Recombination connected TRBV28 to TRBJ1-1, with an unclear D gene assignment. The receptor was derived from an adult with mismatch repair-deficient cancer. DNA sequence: TGTGCCAGCAGGCCTTCCATCAGTGGTCACACTGAAGCTTTCTTT. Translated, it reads CASRPSISGHTEAFF.